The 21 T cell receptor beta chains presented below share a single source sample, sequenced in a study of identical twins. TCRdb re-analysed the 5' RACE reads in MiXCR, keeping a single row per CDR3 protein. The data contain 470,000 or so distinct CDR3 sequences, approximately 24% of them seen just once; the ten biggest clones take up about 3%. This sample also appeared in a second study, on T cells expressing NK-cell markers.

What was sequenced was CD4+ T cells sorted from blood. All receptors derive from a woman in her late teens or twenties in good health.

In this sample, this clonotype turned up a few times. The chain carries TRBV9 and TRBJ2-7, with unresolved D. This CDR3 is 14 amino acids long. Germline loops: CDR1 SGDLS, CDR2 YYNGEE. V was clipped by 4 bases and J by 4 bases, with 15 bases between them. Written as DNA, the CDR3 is TGTGCCAGCAGCCGGAACGCTAGGGATTACGAGCAGTACTTC. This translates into CASSRNARDYEQYF.

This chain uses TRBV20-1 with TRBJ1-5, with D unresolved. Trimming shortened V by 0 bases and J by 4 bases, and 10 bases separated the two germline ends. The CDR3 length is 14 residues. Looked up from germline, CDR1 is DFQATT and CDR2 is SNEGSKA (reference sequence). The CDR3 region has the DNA TGCAGTGCTAGAGACCAGTACGGAAATCAGCCCCAGCATTTT. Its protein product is CSARDQYGNQPQHF.

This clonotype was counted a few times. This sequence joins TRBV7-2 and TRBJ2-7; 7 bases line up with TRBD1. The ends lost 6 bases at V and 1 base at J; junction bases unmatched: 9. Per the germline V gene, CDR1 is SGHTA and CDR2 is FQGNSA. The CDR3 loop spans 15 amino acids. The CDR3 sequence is CASSQETGHSYEQYF. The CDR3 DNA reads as TGTGCCAGCAGTCAAGAGACAGGGCATTCCTACGAGCAGTACTTC. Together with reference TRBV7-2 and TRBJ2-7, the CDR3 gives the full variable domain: GAGVSQSPSNKVTEKGKDVELRCDPISGHTALYWYRQSLGQGLEFLIYFQGNSAPDKSGLPSDRFSAERTGGSVSTLTIQRTQQEDSAVYLCASSQETGHSYEQYFGPGTRLTVT.

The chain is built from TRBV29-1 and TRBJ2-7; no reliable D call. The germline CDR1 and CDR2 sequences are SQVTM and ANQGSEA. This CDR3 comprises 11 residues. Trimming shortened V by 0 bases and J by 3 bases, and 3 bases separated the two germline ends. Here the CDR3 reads CSVEDHYEQYF. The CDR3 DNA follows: TGCAGCGTTGAAGATCACTACGAGCAGTACTTC.

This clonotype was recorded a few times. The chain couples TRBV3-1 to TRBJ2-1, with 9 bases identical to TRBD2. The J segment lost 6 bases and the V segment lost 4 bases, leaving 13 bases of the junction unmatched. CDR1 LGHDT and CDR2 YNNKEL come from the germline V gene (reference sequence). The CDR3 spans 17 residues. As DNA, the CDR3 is TGTGCCAGCAGCCGAGTTGTAGCGGGAGCACTTAGCAATGAGCAGTTCTTC. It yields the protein CASSRVVAGALSNEQFF.

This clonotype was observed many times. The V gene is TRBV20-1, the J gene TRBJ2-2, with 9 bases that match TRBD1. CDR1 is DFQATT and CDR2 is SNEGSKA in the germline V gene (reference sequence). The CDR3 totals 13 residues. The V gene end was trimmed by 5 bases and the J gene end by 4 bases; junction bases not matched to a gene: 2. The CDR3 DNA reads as TGCAGTGCTCCGGACAGGGGCACCGGGGAGCTGTTTTTT. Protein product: CSAPDRGTGELFF.

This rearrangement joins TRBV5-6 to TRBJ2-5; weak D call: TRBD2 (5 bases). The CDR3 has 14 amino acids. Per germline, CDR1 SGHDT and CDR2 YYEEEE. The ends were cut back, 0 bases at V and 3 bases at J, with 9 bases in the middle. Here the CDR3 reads CASSLEWREETQYF. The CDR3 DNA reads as TGTGCCAGCAGCTTGGAATGGCGGGAAGAGACCCAGTACTTC. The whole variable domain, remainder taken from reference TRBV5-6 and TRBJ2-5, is DAGVTQSPTHLIKTRGQQVTLRCSPKSGHDTVSWYQQALGQGPQFIFQYYEEEERQRGNFPDRFSGHQFPNYSSELNVNALLLGDSALYLCASSLEWREETQYFGPGTRLLVL.

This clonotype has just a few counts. This chain's CDR3 is CASSSLLSAEQFF. CDR3 nucleotide sequence: TGTGCCAGCAGTTCCCTCTTGAGCGCTGAGCAGTTCTTC. The genes are TRBV12-3 or TRBV12-4 and TRBJ2-1; D remains unclear. V dropped 4 bases and J dropped 9 bases, with 13 bases sitting between them. The CDR3 length is 13 residues.

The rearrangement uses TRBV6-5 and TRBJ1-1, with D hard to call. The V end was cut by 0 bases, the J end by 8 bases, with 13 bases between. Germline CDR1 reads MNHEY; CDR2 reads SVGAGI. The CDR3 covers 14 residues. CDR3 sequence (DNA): TGTGCCAGCAGTTACTCAGGCGGAAGATCCGAAGCTTTCTTT. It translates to CASSYSGGRSEAFF.

The CDR3 region has the DNA TGTGCCAGCAGCACGACAGGGGGCCTTAACACTGAAGCTTTCTTT. Translated, it gives CASSTTGGLNTEAFF. The J gene is TRBJ1-1, the V gene TRBV7-2; 10 bases fit TRBD1. Germline lookup yields CDR1 SGHTA and CDR2 FQGNSA. The CDR3 is 15 residues long. Trimming cost V 5 bases and J 2 bases; bases outside gene matches: 5.

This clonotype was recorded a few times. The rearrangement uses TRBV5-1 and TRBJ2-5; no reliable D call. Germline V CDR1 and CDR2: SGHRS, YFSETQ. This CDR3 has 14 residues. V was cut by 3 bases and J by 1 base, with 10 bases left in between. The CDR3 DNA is TGCGCCAGCAGCTCGACCGGGTCCCAAGAGACCCAGTACTTC. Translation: CASSSTGSQETQYF.

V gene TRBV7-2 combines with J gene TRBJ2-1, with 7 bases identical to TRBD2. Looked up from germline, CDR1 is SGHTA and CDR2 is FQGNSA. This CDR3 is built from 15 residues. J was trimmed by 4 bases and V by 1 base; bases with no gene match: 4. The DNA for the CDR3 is TGTGCCAGCAGCTTAGGTAGCGGGCAATACAATGAGCAGTTCTTC. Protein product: CASSLGSGQYNEQFF.

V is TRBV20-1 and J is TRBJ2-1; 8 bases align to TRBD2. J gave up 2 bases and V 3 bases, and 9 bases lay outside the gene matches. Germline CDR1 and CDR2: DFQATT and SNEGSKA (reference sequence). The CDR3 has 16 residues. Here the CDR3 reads CSASFDQAGAYNEQFF. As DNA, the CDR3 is TGCAGTGCTAGTTTCGACCAAGCGGGGGCCTACAATGAGCAGTTCTTC.

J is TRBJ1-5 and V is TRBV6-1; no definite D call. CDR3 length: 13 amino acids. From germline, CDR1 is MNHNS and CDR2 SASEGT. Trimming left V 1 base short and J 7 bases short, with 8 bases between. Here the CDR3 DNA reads TGTGCCAGCAGTGAAGTGTCCAGGCAGCCCCAGCATTTT. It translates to CASSEVSRQPQHF.

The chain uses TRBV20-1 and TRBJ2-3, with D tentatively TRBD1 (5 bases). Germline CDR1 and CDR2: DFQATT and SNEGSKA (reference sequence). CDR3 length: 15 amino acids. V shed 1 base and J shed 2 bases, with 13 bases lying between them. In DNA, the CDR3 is TGCAGTGCTAGAGCCTCCCTAGGACACACAGATACGCAGTATTTT. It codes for CSARASLGHTDTQYF.

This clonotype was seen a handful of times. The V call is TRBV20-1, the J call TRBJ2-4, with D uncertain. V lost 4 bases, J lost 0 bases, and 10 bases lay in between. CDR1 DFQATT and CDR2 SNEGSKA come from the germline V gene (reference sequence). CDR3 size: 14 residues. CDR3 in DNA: TGCAGTGCTATAGCCGGCAAAGCCAAAAACATTCAGTACTTC. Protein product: CSAIAGKAKNIQYF.

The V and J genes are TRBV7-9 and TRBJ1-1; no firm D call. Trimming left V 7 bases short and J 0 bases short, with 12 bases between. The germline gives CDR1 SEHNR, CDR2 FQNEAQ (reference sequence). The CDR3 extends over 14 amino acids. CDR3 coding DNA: TGTGCCAGCAACAGTCAGCGGCTGAACACTGAAGCTTTCTTT. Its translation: CASNSQRLNTEAFF. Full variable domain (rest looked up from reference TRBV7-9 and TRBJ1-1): DTGVSQNPRHKITKRGQNVTFRCDPISEHNRLYWYRQTLGQGPEFLTYFQNEAQLEKSRLLSDRFSAERPKGSFSTLEIQRTEQGDSAMYLCASNSQRLNTEAFFGQGTRLTVV.

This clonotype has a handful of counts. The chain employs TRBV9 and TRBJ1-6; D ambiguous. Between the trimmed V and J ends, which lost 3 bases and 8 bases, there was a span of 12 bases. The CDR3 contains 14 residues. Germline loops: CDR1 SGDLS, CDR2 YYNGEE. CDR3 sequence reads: CASSETPRDSPLHF. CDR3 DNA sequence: TGTGCCAGCAGCGAGACTCCGAGGGATTCACCCCTCCACTTT.

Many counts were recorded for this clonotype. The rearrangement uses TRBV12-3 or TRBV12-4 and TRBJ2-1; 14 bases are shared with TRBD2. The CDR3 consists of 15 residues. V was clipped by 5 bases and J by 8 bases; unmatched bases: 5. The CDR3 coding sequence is TGTGCCAGCAGTCCTAGACTAGCGGGAGGGGATGAGCAGTTCTTC. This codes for CASSPRLAGGDEQFF.

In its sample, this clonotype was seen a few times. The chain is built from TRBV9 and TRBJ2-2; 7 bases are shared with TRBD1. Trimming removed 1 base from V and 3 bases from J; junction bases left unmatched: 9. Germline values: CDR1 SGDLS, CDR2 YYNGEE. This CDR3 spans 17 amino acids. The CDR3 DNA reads TGTGCCAGCAGCGTAAGTTCTCGGGACAGATACACCGGGGAGCTGTTTTTT. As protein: CASSVSSRDRYTGELFF. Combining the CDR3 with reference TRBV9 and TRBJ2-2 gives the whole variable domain DSGVTQTPKHLITATGQRVTLRCSPRSGDLSVYWYQQSLDQGLQFLIQYYNGEERAKGNILERFSAQQFPDLHSELNLSSLELGDSALYFCASSVSSRDRYTGELFFGEGSRLTVL.

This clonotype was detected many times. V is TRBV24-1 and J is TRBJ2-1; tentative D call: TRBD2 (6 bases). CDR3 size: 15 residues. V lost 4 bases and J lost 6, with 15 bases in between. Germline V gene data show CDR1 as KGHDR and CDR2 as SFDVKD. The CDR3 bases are TGTGCCACCAGTGACCCCACGGGAGACGGCAATGAGCAGTTCTTC. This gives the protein CATSDPTGDGNEQFF.